Listed here are 20 T cell receptor beta chains from one sample, sequenced in a study of shared clonotypes between healthy human individuals. Positively selected for CCR7, the CD45RO-negative cells used as naive CD8 cells excluded terminally differentiated effector memory CD45RA+ cells. The data were produced by immunoSEQ multiplex PCR, yet TCRdb's version contains in-frame clones alone and is incomplete. The sample yields around 2.1 million clones, about 92% seen once. What was sequenced was naive CD8+ T cells from PBMCs. The receptors were sampled from a man younger than 35 in good health. Some clones in this sample may be carry-over from other donors' samples.

V gene TRBV6-5 combines with J gene TRBJ1-4; D remains ambiguous. V gave up 1 base and J gave up 8 bases, with 5 bases separating them. The CDR3 totals 12 residues. The germline V gene encodes CDR1 MNHEY and CDR2 SVGAGI. This chain's CDR3 is CASSYLGEKLFF. In DNA, the CDR3 is TGTGCCAGCAGTTACTTGGGGGAAAAACTGTTTTTT.

V is TRBV5-4 and J is TRBJ2-1; D uncertain. Germline values: CDR1 SGHNT, CDR2 YYREEE (reference sequence). V was shortened by 0 bases and J by 9 bases, with 4 bases between the two germline ends. The CDR3 spans 11 residues. The CDR3 loop is CASSLGVEQFF. CDR3 DNA: TGTGCCAGCAGCTTGGGGGTTGAGCAGTTCTTC.

This clone was seen once. The CDR3 sequence: CASSHRTAPYEQYF. In DNA, the CDR3 is TGTGCCAGCAGCCATAGGACAGCCCCCTACGAGCAGTACTTC. The V call is TRBV11-3, the J call TRBJ2-7, with a tentative D call TRBD1 (6 bases). In germline, CDR1 is SGHNT, CDR2 YENEEA. Trimming shortened V by 5 bases and J by 2 bases, and 13 bases separated the two germline ends. CDR3 length: 14 residues. Looking up the rest from reference TRBV11-3 and TRBJ2-7 gives the full variable domain: EAGVVQSPRYKIIEKKQPVAFWCNPISGHNTLYWYLQNLGQGPELLIRYENEEAVDDSQLPKDRFSAERLKGVDSTLKIQPAELGDSAVYLCASSHRTAPYEQYFGPGTRLTVT.

The chain couples TRBV28 to TRBJ2-7, with 8 bases that match TRBD2. The germline V gene has CDR1 MDHEN and CDR2 SYDVKM. This CDR3 region has 14 residues. The CDR3 coding sequence is TGTGGAAGTGGGGGACTAGGACCTCGGGCCGAGCAGTACTTC. As protein: CGSGGLGPRAEQYF.

The genes are TRBV2 and TRBJ1-2, with 7 positions matching TRBD1. Losses at the gene ends were 7 bases for V and 4 bases for J; bases not matched to a gene: 6. Germline CDR1 is SNHLY and CDR2 is FYNNEI. This CDR3 region has 13 residues. CDR3: CASNDRAGYGYTF. The CDR3 nucleotides read TGTGCCAGCAATGACAGGGCTGGCTATGGCTACACCTTC.

This chain uses TRBV7-6 with TRBJ2-7; perhaps TRBD1 as D (5 bases). V was shortened by 0 bases and J by 3 bases, with 15 bases between the two germline ends. The CDR3 covers 16 residues. The germline CDR1 and CDR2 sequences are SGHVS and FNYEAQ. The CDR3 sequence is CASSLAASGARYEQYF. The CDR3 nucleotides read TGTGCCAGCAGCTTAGCCGCCAGTGGGGCCCGCTACGAGCAGTACTTC.

The J gene is TRBJ1-5, the V gene TRBV19; no reliable D call. The V end was cut by 7 bases, the J end by 7 bases, with 8 bases between. Germline CDR1 is LNHDA and CDR2 is SQIVND (reference sequence). The CDR3 totals 11 residues. The DNA for the CDR3 is TGTGCCAGTATAGGTAGCCAGCCCCAGCATTTT. Translated: CASIGSQPQHF.

The V gene is TRBV4-1, the J gene TRBJ1-2; TRBD1 aligns across 8 bases. This CDR3 region has 17 residues. In germline, CDR1 is MGHRA, CDR2 YSYEKL. The junction had 12 bases not matched to a gene; V was cut back by 4 bases and J by 2 bases. The chain's CDR3 is CASSLLVGQGRNYGYTF. The CDR3 DNA reads TGCGCCAGCAGCCTTCTGGTAGGACAGGGCCGAAACTATGGCTACACCTTC.

The table lists this clone with a count of one. The rearrangement uses TRBV27 and TRBJ1-2, with TRBD1 identical over 11 bases. The CDR3 runs 15 residues. Per the germline V gene, CDR1 is MNHEY and CDR2 is SMNVEV (reference sequence). Unmatched junction bases numbered 5, after V lost 4 bases and J lost 4 bases. CDR3 DNA sequence: TGTGCCAGCAGTTCAAGGACAGGGGGCAGCTATGGCTACACCTTC. It is translated as CASSSRTGGSYGYTF.

The chain joins TRBV4-2 to TRBJ1-5; D is uncertain. Per germline, CDR1 LGHNA and CDR2 YNFKEQ. The CDR3 contains 15 residues. V was pared by 3 bases and J by 5 bases, with 14 bases between. The CDR3: CASSQTLGFDQPQHF. DNA for the CDR3: TGTGCCAGCAGCCAGACCCTGGGGTTTGATCAGCCCCAGCATTTT.

This chain uses TRBV5-1 with TRBJ2-7; TRBD1 aligns across 7 bases. The CDR3 consists of 14 residues. After removal of 4 bases from V and 6 bases from J, the junction contained 10 bases not matched to a gene. In germline, CDR1 is SGHRS, CDR2 YFSETQ. The CDR3 reads CASSLTDRVPEQYF. The CDR3 DNA is TGCGCCAGCAGCCTGACCGACAGGGTTCCCGAGCAGTACTTC.

This clone was seen more than once but under ten times. The genes are TRBV5-5 and TRBJ1-1; D unclear. Germline values: CDR1 SGHKS, CDR2 YYEKEE (reference sequence). V dropped 2 bases and J dropped 5 bases, with 13 bases sitting between them. The CDR3 is made up of 14 amino acids. The CDR3 nucleotides are TGTGCCAGCAGCTTTCAGCGTCGTGGGACTGAAGCTTTCTTT. It is translated as CASSFQRRGTEAFF.

The V gene is TRBV6-4, the J gene TRBJ1-3; D may be TRBD1 (6 bases). V dropped 6 bases and J dropped 0 bases, with 12 bases sitting between them. The length of the CDR3 is 15 residues. Germline V CDR1 and CDR2: MRHNA, SNTAGT. CDR3 residues: CASRNRTVSGNTIYF. The CDR3 coding sequence is TGTGCCAGCAGAAACCGGACAGTCTCTGGAAACACCATATATTTT.

As for this clone: This CDR3 is also generated by other DNA sequences in the sample. The chain combines TRBV28 with TRBJ1-2, with D unclear. Germline V CDR1 and CDR2: MDHEN, SYDVKM. The germline V and J ends were trimmed by 3 bases and 3 bases, with 8 bases remaining between them. There are 13 residues in the CDR3. Here the CDR3 DNA reads TGTGCCAGCAGTTTTGGTGCGGACTATGGCTACACCTTC. Amino acid sequence: CASSFGADYGYTF.

Note on this clone: Different DNA sequences within this sample yield the same CDR3. The chain recombines TRBV7-2 with TRBJ2-3, with a possible D match to TRBD2 (5 bases). V lost 6 bases, J lost 0 bases, and 13 bases lay in between. The germline CDR1 and CDR2 sequences are SGHTA and FQGNSA. The CDR3 has 15 residues. In DNA, the CDR3 is TGTGCCAGCAGTTCCGGACTCGCTAGCACAGATACGCAGTATTTT. Translated, it gives CASSSGLASTDTQYF.

The chain is built from TRBV10-2 and TRBJ2-5; TRBD2 might be the D (7 bases). V was shortened by 3 bases and J by 5 bases, with 19 bases between the two germline ends. This CDR3 is 16 amino acids long. Germline values: CDR1 WSHSY, CDR2 SAAADI. The CDR3 loop reads CASSDRGGAMRETQYF. The CDR3 DNA sequence: TGCGCCAGCAGTGACCGAGGGGGGGCGATGAGGGAGACCCAGTACTTC.

The chain has TRBV28 and TRBJ2-2; D may match TRBD1 or TRBD2 (5 bases each). With 6 bases removed from V and 8 bases from J, the gap between germline ends came to 25 bases. From germline, CDR1 is MDHEN and CDR2 SYDVKM. The CDR3 spans 17 residues. CDR3 bases: TGTGCCAGCAGGCAACTCGGGAATTTCGGGGCCAAAGGGGAGCTGTTTTTT. As protein: CASRQLGNFGAKGELFF. The entire variable domain, with the rest obtained from reference TRBV28 and TRBJ2-2, is as follows: DVKVTQSSRYLVKRTGEKVFLECVQDMDHENMFWYRQDPGLGLRLIYFSYDVKMKEKGDIPEGYSVSREKKERFSLILESASTNQTSMYLCASRQLGNFGAKGELFFGEGSRLTVL.

Only one count was recorded for this clone. Other DNA sequences within the sample encode an identical CDR3. The CDR3 DNA sequence: TGCGCCAGCAGCCCAGGGACAGGGGGGACTGAAGCTTTCTTT. The encoded protein is CASSPGTGGTEAFF. This chain uses TRBV5-1 with TRBJ1-1, with TRBD1 matching 11 bases. CDR1 SGHRS and CDR2 YFSETQ come from the germline V gene. The CDR3 is 14 residues long. Unmatched junction bases numbered 4, after V lost 4 bases and J lost 5 bases.

The chain carries TRBV11-2 and TRBJ2-1, with TRBD1 identical over 8 bases. In germline, CDR1 is SGHAT, CDR2 FQNNGV. The V segment lost 7 bases and the J segment 6 bases; nucleotides outside the gene matches: 11. The CDR3 runs 15 residues. In nucleotides, the CDR3 is TGTGCCAGCAACCAGGGGGCGGGTCTCTCCAATGAGCAGTTCTTC. It codes for CASNQGAGLSNEQFF.

The chain carries TRBV7-7 and TRBJ2-5; D uncertain. The CDR3 is 15 amino acids. V lost 0 bases to trimming and J lost 1 base, with 9 bases between them. CDR1 is SSHAT and CDR2 is FNYEAQ in the germline V gene (reference sequence). CDR3 coding DNA: TGTGCCAGCAGCTTAGCCCTCAGCCCCCAAGAGACCCAGTACTTC. This encodes CASSLALSPQETQYF.